The rows below give T cell receptor beta chains drawn from one sample of a study of blood T cells in healthy people across ages. TCRdb itself ran the 5' RACE reads through MiXCR, one entry per CDR3 protein. The table includes approximately 1,700,000 distinct CDR3 sequences, 35% to 50% detected once. Material: blood. Source of these receptors: a human donor in good health. Both conserved end residues are trimmed from each CDR3. Fields, in order: J gene, V gene, CDR3 protein.

TRBJ2-1 | TRBV2 | ASRRSRADNEQF
TRBJ2-5 | TRBV6-5 | ASSYRGAARGEQY
TRBJ2-1 | TRBV29-1 | SVVGQGHNEQF
TRBJ2-3 | TRBV5-1 | ASTDQTGSPDTQY
TRBJ2-4 | TRBV21-1 | ASSKVPRRLAKNIQY
TRBJ2-1 | TRBV6-1 | ASSEDSGAYNEQF
TRBJ2-5 | TRBV24-1 | ATSGAAGNNQETQY
TRBJ1-2 | TRBV9 | ASSVATGLMGGYT
TRBJ1-5 | TRBV4-1 | ASSHRQGNQPQH
TRBJ1-1 | TRBV5-1 | ASSLVFSGPNAEAF
TRBJ1-5 | TRBV7-8 | ASSPGGRANQPQH
TRBJ2-3 | TRBV20-1 | SAGSRYPDTQY
TRBJ1-4 | TRBV18 | ASSPRQAATNEKLF
NA | TRBV6-5 | ASSVRQFYEQY
TRBJ1-1 | TRBV29-1 | SVDFAWGGAEAF
TRBJ2-1 | TRBV6-6 | ASRPTSGGANEQF
TRBJ2-1 | TRBV29-1 | SVGGPRNEQF
TRBJ2-7 | TRBV6-1 | ASKTGTGGYEQY
TRBJ2-7 | TRBV15 | ATSKDLSSYEQY
TRBJ2-2 | TRBV11-2 | ASSLDNRNTGELF
TRBJ2-5 | TRBV12-3/TRBV12-4 | AIGDRGETQY
TRBJ2-3 | TRBV4-3 | ASSQDTTGDADTQY
TRBJ1-5 | TRBV6-6 | ASAVGLSQPQH
TRBJ1-5 | TRBV27 | ASSSQLDRGHQPQH
TRBJ2-5 | TRBV6-2/TRBV6-3 | ASSYAGSQY
TRBJ2-1 | TRBV11-1 | ASSSRDRASYNEQF
TRBJ1-2 | TRBV13 | ASSLGDQGYT
TRBJ2-7 | TRBV27 | ASSERTGSPYEQY
TRBJ2-5 | TRBV20-1 | SAPERDLYQETQY
TRBJ1-2 | TRBV25-1 | ASSDSAPYYGYT
TRBJ1-2 | TRBV7-9 | ASSLGGDGYT
TRBJ2-6 | TRBV25-1 | ASSEYFPDRGSPRANVLT
TRBJ1-1 | TRBV20-1 | SAKSGNTEAF
TRBJ2-7 | TRBV27 | ASSLLPPGQGSYEQY
TRBJ2-1 | TRBV12-3/TRBV12-4 | ASSLAGTKTNEQF
TRBJ2-1 | TRBV28 | ASRTPGSGSYNEQF
TRBJ2-5 | TRBV7-9 | ASSDRDSETQY
TRBJ1-1 | TRBV6-2/TRBV6-3 | ASSYGLESYTEAF
TRBJ2-4 | TRBV20-1 | SAHGGHGNIQY
TRBJ2-7 | TRBV13 | ASSHSTGMDEQY
TRBJ1-1 | TRBV27 | ASSHGGWAGTEAF
TRBJ1-2 | TRBV20-1 | SASETNYGYT
TRBJ1-2 | TRBV19 | ASSKQVDYGYT
TRBJ1-2 | TRBV9 | ASSRTGGQGYGYT
TRBJ2-5 | TRBV20-1 | SARDTGAGGGETQY
TRBJ2-1 | TRBV28 | ASSTQGKNEQF
TRBJ2-5 | TRBV5-5 | AGAVGGKETQY
TRBJ2-3 | TRBV7-2 | ASSSLAGLTDTQY
TRBJ1-6 | TRBV18 | ASSPLTGGTNSPLH
TRBJ2-7 | TRBV29-1 | SVEDTDYEQY
TRBJ1-1 | TRBV29-1 | SVGGGQGGTEAF
TRBJ2-1 | TRBV29-1 | SVPGTDNEQF
TRBJ2-1 | TRBV5-1 | ASSLGQRSVEQF
TRBJ2-7 | TRBV7-9 | ASSLVRAGESDEQY
TRBJ2-5 | TRBV25-1 | ASSEGSSGGPEETQY